The next 6 T cell receptor beta chains were all read from a single sample in a study of response to subunit inactivated influenza vaccine. TCRdb redid the calling of the RT-PCR reads with MiXCR, one entry per CDR3 protein. The sample shows about 780,000 distinct CDR3 sequences, about 18% of them seen only once. The material sequenced was PBMCs from blood, taken roughly 5 days after vaccination. The receptors originated from a middle-aged man who received an inactivated influenza vaccine.

This chain connects TRBV28 to TRBJ2-3, with D unresolved. V was clipped by 5 bases and J by 7 bases, with 16 bases between them. Germline CDR1 reads MDHEN; CDR2 reads SYDVKM. CDR3 length: 14 residues. The CDR3 loop is CASSPRRPPHTQYF. The CDR3 DNA sequence: TGTGCCAGCAGTCCAAGACGCCCCCCACATACGCAGTATTTT.

This clonotype was picked up many times. The CDR3 bases are TGTGCCAGCAGCTTTGGACAGGGAGGCGACGGGTATGGCTACACCTTC. Translated: CASSFGQGGDGYGYTF. V is TRBV7-2 and J is TRBJ1-2; 8 positions match TRBD1. V lost 3 bases and J lost 5; bases outside the gene matches: 11. CDR3 length: 16 amino acids. Germline values: CDR1 SGHTA, CDR2 FQGNSA. Complete variable domain (other parts from reference TRBV7-2 and TRBJ1-2): GAGVSQSPSNKVTEKGKDVELRCDPISGHTALYWYRQSLGQGLEFLIYFQGNSAPDKSGLPSDRFSAERTGGSVSTLTIQRTQQEDSAVYLCASSFGQGGDGYGYTFGSGTRLTVV.

V and J are TRBV6-6 and TRBJ2-7; 9 bases agree with TRBD1. V lost 4 bases, J lost 12 bases, and 7 bases stayed unmatched. The CDR3 has 12 residues. CDR1 is MNHNY, CDR2 SVGAGI, per germline (reference sequence). The CDR3 coding sequence is TGTGCCAGCAGTTCCGACAGGGGGGTACTGTACTTC. As protein: CASSSDRGVLYF.

V is TRBV6-2 or TRBV6-3 and J is TRBJ2-5, with TRBD2 identical over 7 bases. V lost 4 bases, J lost 5 bases, and 7 bases stayed unmatched. This CDR3 is 14 amino acids long. Germline values: CDR1 MNHEY, CDR2 SVGEGT. The CDR3 nucleotides are TGTGCCAGCAGTTGGACTAGTCCTCGGGAGACCCAGTACTTC. Translated: CASSWTSPRETQYF.

The V gene is TRBV5-1, the J gene TRBJ2-3, with TRBD1 identical over 8 bases. Germline assignment: CDR1 SGHRS and CDR2 YFSETQ. The CDR3 has 16 amino acids. V was clipped by 5 bases and J by 1 base; unmatched bases: 9. The CDR3 loop is CASSLSPGQGTDTQYF. The CDR3 region has the DNA TGCGCCAGCAGTTTATCACCGGGACAGGGCACAGATACGCAGTATTTT.

This clonotype occurred a few times. The chain carries TRBV6-2 or TRBV6-3 and TRBJ1-2; D is perhaps TRBD1 (5 bases). The CDR3 has 14 residues. Germline loops: CDR1 MNHEY, CDR2 SVGEGT. V dropped 4 bases and J dropped 8 bases, with 17 bases sitting between them. CDR3 DNA sequence: TGTGCCAGCAGTTCGACCGGGGCCCTAGGGGGCTACACCTTC. It yields the protein CASSSTGALGGYTF.